Presented here are 10 T cell receptor beta chains from one specimen sequenced in a study of CD8+CD57+ T cells in acquired aplastic anemia (dated by TCRdb to 2017 to 2018). The instrument was an Illumina HiSeq 2000. TCR beta VDJ combination and CDR3 sequence profiling used genomic DNA as the template. TCRdb reran the public reads through fastp at Q25 and MiXCR, keeping productive beta chains. Each entry merges the rows of one CDR3 protein and shows their most common DNA and genes. This sample has roughly 500,000 distinct CDR3 sequences in its table, and around 30% of those were observed once. Nearly 0.85% of the sample is taken by the ten largest. The patients picked for sequencing were ones in whom flow cytometry had shown an expansion of CD8+CD57+ cells. Material: sorted CD4+, CD8+, or CD8+CD57+ T cells (not recorded which) from PBMCs. The receptors stem from a human donor with aplastic anemia.

The sample holds one count of this clonotype. V gene TRBV12-5 combines with J gene TRBJ2-3; D uncertain. V dropped 5 bases and J dropped 2 bases, with 5 bases sitting between them. The CDR3 has 12 residues. CDR1 and CDR2 from the germline V gene are LGHNT and FRNRAP. This CDR3 reads CASGPSTDTQYF. In DNA, the CDR3 is TGTGCTAGTGGTCCGTCCACAGATACGCAGTATTTT.

This clonotype was seen ten or more times. The V and J genes are TRBV29-1 and TRBJ2-7, with TRBD1 matching over 9 bases. Germline V gene data show CDR1 as SQVTM and CDR2 as ANQGSEA. The CDR3 is made up of 12 amino acids. The V segment lost 5 bases and the J segment 4 bases; nucleotides outside the gene matches: 3. Written as DNA, the CDR3 is TGCAGCGTTCGGACAGGGGTGTACGAGCAGTACTTC. Translating it yields CSVRTGVYEQYF.

In regard to this clonotype: A read error may produce the germline difference seen at one junction end. The chain joins TRBV29-1 to TRBJ1-6; weak D call: TRBD1 (5 bases). The germline V gene encodes CDR1 SQVTM and CDR2 ANQGSEA. This CDR3 has 13 residues. The CDR3 coding sequence is TGCAGCGTGGAAGGGGTGGTCGGTTCACCCCTCCACTTT. This gives the protein CSVEGVVGSPLHF.

CDR3 region: CASNIDRVTEAFF. Here the CDR3 DNA reads TGTGCCAGCAACATCGACAGGGTAACTGAAGCTTTCTTT. This chain uses TRBV2 with TRBJ1-1, with 7 bases that match TRBD1. V lost 7 bases, J lost 5 bases, and 7 bases stayed unmatched. The V gene's germline CDR1 is SNHLY and CDR2 FYNNEI. The length of the CDR3 is 13 residues.

The V call is TRBV19, the J call TRBJ1-2, with D tentatively TRBD1 (6 bases). CDR3 length equals 14 residues. CDR1 and CDR2 from the germline V gene are LNHDA and SQIVND (reference sequence). V lost 2 bases and J lost 5, with 12 bases in between. CDR3 sequence (DNA): TGTGCCAGTAGTATATTTCCCACAGGGTATGGCTACACCTTC. It is translated as CASSIFPTGYGYTF.

This clonotype has a count of ten or more. This chain joins TRBV7-2 and TRBJ1-6; 7 bases agree with TRBD1. The junction had 4 bases not matched to a gene; V was cut back by 4 bases and J by 4 bases. CDR3 length: 15 residues. Germline V gene lookup returns CDR1 SGHTA and CDR2 FQGNSA. The CDR3 nucleotides are TGTGCCAGCAGCTCCGGGACAGCGTATAATTCACCCCTCCACTTT. Translation: CASSSGTAYNSPLHF.

Concerning this clonotype itself: A read error is possible here, since a much larger clone lies one base away. The CDR3 DNA reads as TGCGCCAGCAGCTTGGGGCGGACAGGGACTGGTGGGCAGTACTTC. Its protein is CASSLGRTGTGGQYF. V and J are TRBV19 and TRBJ2-7; 8 bases agree with TRBD1. The germline V gene has CDR1 LNHDA and CDR2 SQIVND (reference sequence). The CDR3 consists of 15 residues.

This clonotype was detected ten times or more. The rearrangement links TRBV20-1 to TRBJ1-3, with TRBD1 identical over 7 bases. Germline-derived CDR1 and CDR2 are DFQATT and SNEGSKA (reference sequence). Trimming removed 3 bases from V and 0 bases from J; junction bases left unmatched: 8. The CDR3 length is 16 residues. The chain's CDR3 is CSARGTALNSGNTIYF. The DNA for the CDR3 is TGCAGTGCTAGGGGGACAGCCCTAAACTCTGGAAACACCATATATTTT.

This clonotype was recorded many times. This chain connects TRBV6-1 to TRBJ1-2, with D perhaps TRBD1 (6 bases). V was cut by 7 bases and J by 8 bases, with 20 bases left in between. The CDR3 extends over 14 amino acids. The germline V gene has CDR1 MNHNS and CDR2 SASEGT. The CDR3 DNA follows: TGTGCCAGCACCCGCTCACAGGGTGGCAACGGCTACACCTTC. Translating it yields CASTRSQGGNGYTF.

The chain combines TRBV28 with TRBJ1-2; possible D gene TRBD1, 6 bases. Trimming left V 5 bases short and J 2 bases short, with 12 bases between. CDR1 and CDR2 from the germline V gene are MDHEN and SYDVKM. CDR3 size: 14 residues. The CDR3: CASSVDSENYGYTF. The CDR3, as DNA: TGTGCCAGCAGTGTGGACAGCGAGAACTATGGCTACACCTTC.